This entry lists 26 T cell receptor beta chains sequenced from one sample in a study of patients and donors after allogeneic stem cell transplantation. In TCRdb, the RT-PCR reads were re-called with MiXCR into one record per CDR3 protein. This table has about 230,000 distinct CDR3 sequences, 13% to 15% appearing once. The sequencing sample was made of blood, either unsorted or a sorted T cell fraction (not recorded which). Every receptor here comes from a human donor who was either an allogeneic HSCT recipient or a stem cell or donor lymphocyte infusion donor (not recorded which). It is not recorded whose cells these are; they may come from a transplant donor.

The chain joins TRBV20-1 to TRBJ2-4; possible D gene TRBD2, 6 bases. Trimming shortened V by 0 bases and J by 7 bases, and 16 bases separated the two germline ends. The CDR3 consists of 15 residues. From germline, CDR1 is DFQATT and CDR2 SNEGSKA (reference sequence). CDR3: CSARELTRSPNIQYF. The CDR3 bases are TGCAGTGCTAGAGAACTGACTAGGTCACCCAACATTCAGTACTTC.

The V and J genes are TRBV5-1 and TRBJ1-1; no clear D gene. The CDR3 is made up of 13 amino acids. V shed 6 bases and J shed 0 bases, with 9 bases lying between them. Germline CDR1 and CDR2: SGHRS and YFSETQ. CDR3 residues: CASKEAVNTEAFF. Here the CDR3 DNA reads TGCGCCAGCAAGGAAGCGGTGAACACTGAAGCTTTCTTT. Full variable domain (missing parts from reference TRBV5-1 and TRBJ1-1): KAGVTQTPRYLIKTRGQQVTLSCSPISGHRSVSWYQQTPGQGLQFLFEYFSETQRNKGNFPGRFSGRQFSNSRSEMNVSTLELGDSALYLCASKEAVNTEAFFGQGTRLTVV.

The chain couples TRBV20-1 to TRBJ1-2; D is unclear. The CDR3 is made up of 15 amino acids. Germline assignment: CDR1 DFQATT and CDR2 SNEGSKA (reference sequence). Trimming removed 3 bases at V and 3 bases at J, with 17 bases between. The CDR3 here is CSASIRGGTDYGYTF. CDR3 DNA sequence: TGCAGTGCTAGCATCCGGGGAGGTACAGACTATGGCTACACCTTC.

The CDR3 bases are TGTGCCAGCAGCTCAGGCGGGACAGCCTACGAGCAGTACTTC. Its protein is CASSSGGTAYEQYF. The V and J genes are TRBV7-9 and TRBJ2-7; D is perhaps TRBD1 (7 bases). Germline V gene lookup returns CDR1 SEHNR and CDR2 FQNEAQ (reference sequence). The V and J ends lost 4 bases and 2 bases respectively, with 12 bases between them. The CDR3 contains 14 residues.

The J gene is TRBJ1-4, the V gene TRBV5-1; D not resolved. The V end lost 9 bases, the J end lost 3 bases, and 18 bases lay between the germline ends. Germline loops: CDR1 SGHRS, CDR2 YFSETQ. The CDR3 extends over 15 amino acids. Here the CDR3 DNA reads TGCGCCACCAAACCCGGACGGATGCCTAATGAAAAACTGTTTTTT. Translation gives CATKPGRMPNEKLFF.

This chain uses TRBV7-6 with TRBJ2-3; TRBD2 aligns across 7 bases. This CDR3 has 13 residues. V was clipped by 4 bases and J by 7 bases; unmatched bases: 5. The germline CDR1 and CDR2 sequences are SGHVS and FNYEAQ. CDR3 nucleotide sequence: TGTGCCAGCAGCTCCTCCGGGGGGAATACGCAGTATTTT. Its protein is CASSSSGGNTQYF.

The V call is TRBV11-2, the J call TRBJ2-3, with 14 bases aligning to TRBD2. This CDR3 spans 18 amino acids. Germline CDR1 is SGHAT and CDR2 is FQNNGV. The J segment lost 4 bases and the V segment lost 7 bases, leaving 13 bases of the junction unmatched. CDR3 amino acids: CASTMLWTSGRYADTQYF. For the CDR3, the DNA is TGTGCCAGCACCATGCTCTGGACTAGCGGGAGGTACGCAGATACGCAGTATTTT.

This clonotype has a handful of counts. This CDR3 is CASRPGQSNTEAFF. CDR3 sequence (DNA): TGTGCCAGCAGACCTGGACAGTCGAACACTGAAGCTTTCTTT. This sequence joins TRBV12-3 or TRBV12-4 and TRBJ1-1, with D tentatively TRBD1 (6 bases). This CDR3 contains 14 residues. Trimming left V 6 bases short and J 1 base short, with 12 bases between.

This chain uses TRBV19 with TRBJ2-2, with 15 bases identical to TRBD2. CDR3 length equals 17 residues. V shed 9 bases, J shed 5 bases, and the junction held 10 bases outside the gene matches. Germline V gene lookup returns CDR1 LNHDA and CDR2 SQIVND (reference sequence). DNA of the CDR3: TGTGCCAGCAAGAGGACTAGCGGGGGGGCCCCGACCGGGGAGCTGTTTTTT. Protein sequence: CASKRTSGGAPTGELFF.

This clonotype was counted only a few times. This chain connects TRBV7-9 to TRBJ2-1, with 12 bases lining up with TRBD2. V dropped 5 bases and J dropped 9; count of bases not matched to a gene: 8. CDR1 and CDR2 from the germline V gene are SEHNR and FQNEAQ (reference sequence). CDR3 length: 15 residues. Here the CDR3 DNA reads TGTGCCAGCAGCCAGACTAGCGGGAGTAGTATTGAGCAGTTCTTC. Its translation: CASSQTSGSSIEQFF.

In DNA form, the CDR3 reads TGTGCCAGCAGCCCGCGTACACAGGGGGCAGCTTTCTTT. Its protein is CASSPRTQGAAFF. V usage is TRBV6-1 and J usage is TRBJ1-1; 9 bases align to TRBD1. CDR1 MNHNS and CDR2 SASEGT come from the germline V gene. V gave up 6 bases and J gave up 10 bases; unmatched junction bases: 9. CDR3 size: 13 residues.

In the case of this clonotype: One junction end disagrees with the germline gene, perhaps due to a read error. The chain combines TRBV11-2 with TRBJ2-1, with 8 nucleotides matching TRBD2. CDR1 and CDR2 from the germline V gene are SGHAT and FQNNGV. The CDR3 is 16 residues long. CDR3 DNA: TGTGCCAGCAGCGTAGACAGCGGGAGAGTTTACAATGAGCAGTTCTTC. Protein sequence: CASSVDSGRVYNEQFF.

This clonotype was counted ten times or more. The V and J genes are TRBV12-3 or TRBV12-4 and TRBJ2-7; weak D call: TRBD1 (6 bases). This CDR3 region has 13 residues. Trimming took off 4 bases at V and 4 bases at J, with 11 bases between the two ends. This CDR3 is CASSSGQKYEQYF. The CDR3 DNA follows: TGTGCCAGCAGTTCGGGACAAAAGTACGAGCAGTACTTC.

The V call is TRBV12-3 or TRBV12-4, the J call TRBJ2-1, with D unresolved. This CDR3 spans 13 amino acids. The V end was cut by 5 bases, the J end by 8 bases, with 13 bases between. The CDR3 DNA is TGTGCCAGCAGTCGAGCTCAAAAGTATGAGCAGTTCTTC. Its translation is CASSRAQKYEQFF.

This rearrangement joins TRBV5-6 to TRBJ2-1; D tentatively reads TRBD1 or TRBD2 (5 bases each). The CDR3 totals 14 residues. The V gene lost 1 base and the J gene lost 4 bases, with 9 bases spanning the gap. Germline lookup yields CDR1 SGHDT and CDR2 YYEEEE. For the CDR3, the DNA is TGTGCCAGCAGCTTGCGGGGCGGATACAATGAGCAGTTCTTC. Amino acids: CASSLRGGYNEQFF.

This clonotype has a count of ten or more. The V call is TRBV7-9, the J call TRBJ2-1; 11 nucleotides align to TRBD2. Germline V gene data show CDR1 as SEHNR and CDR2 as FQNEAQ (reference sequence). After removal of 3 bases from V and 4 bases from J, the junction contained 2 bases not matched to a gene. CDR3 length: 15 residues. CDR3 residues: CASSLTSGDYNEQFF. In DNA, the CDR3 is TGTGCCAGCAGCTTGACTAGCGGGGATTACAATGAGCAGTTCTTC.

V gene TRBV7-2 combines with J gene TRBJ1-3, with D possibly being TRBD1 (5 bases). V lost 0 bases and J lost 4, with 10 bases in between. This CDR3 has 15 residues. The germline gives CDR1 SGHTA, CDR2 FQGNSA. The CDR3 region is CASSLAGGKGNTIYF. CDR3 in DNA: TGTGCCAGCAGCTTAGCGGGGGGTAAAGGAAACACCATATATTTT.

This clonotype was picked up a small number of times. This chain uses TRBV20-1 with TRBJ2-2; 10 positions match TRBD2. Unmatched junction bases numbered 3, after V lost 5 bases and J lost 6 bases. Germline loops: CDR1 DFQATT, CDR2 SNEGSKA (reference sequence). The CDR3 is 13 amino acids. The CDR3 bases are TGCAGTGCTCGCAGCGGGGGGGCCGGGGAGCTGTTTTTT. Protein product: CSARSGGAGELFF.

This clonotype was seen a handful of times. In DNA form, the CDR3 reads TGTGCCAGCAGCTACCAACCCGGGAACACTGAAGCTTTCTTT. It specifies CASSYQPGNTEAFF. The chain uses TRBV7-8 and TRBJ1-1; unclear D gene. V was clipped by 4 bases and J by 1 base, with 10 bases between them. Per the germline V gene, CDR1 is SGHVS and CDR2 is FQNEAQ. The CDR3 extends over 14 amino acids. Full variable domain (missing parts from reference TRBV7-8 and TRBJ1-1): GAGVSQSPRYKVAKRGQDVALRCDPISGHVSLFWYQQALGQGPEFLTYFQNEAQLDKSGLPSDRFFAERPEGSVSTLKIQRTQQEDSAVYLCASSYQPGNTEAFFGQGTRLTVV.

This clonotype was counted between two and nine times. V and J are TRBV18 and TRBJ1-5; D is undetermined. Germline CDR1 and CDR2: KGHSH and LQKENI. Between the trimmed V and J ends, which lost 5 bases and 4 bases, there was a span of 6 bases. This CDR3 contains 12 residues. CDR3 sequence reads: CASSTPNQPQHF. DNA for the CDR3: TGTGCCAGCTCAACGCCGAATCAGCCCCAGCATTTT.

The gene calls are TRBV20-1 and TRBJ1-1, with TRBD1 matching over 7 bases. V shed 6 bases, J shed 7 bases, and the junction held 2 bases outside the gene matches. Germline CDR1 reads DFQATT; CDR2 reads SNEGSKA (reference sequence). The CDR3 covers 10 residues. The DNA for the CDR3 is TGCAGTGCAGGGACAGATGAAGCTTTCTTT. Protein product: CSAGTDEAFF.

This clonotype has ten or more counts. V usage is TRBV12-3 or TRBV12-4 and J usage is TRBJ2-1; D is unresolved. Trimming took 6 bases from V and 9 from J, leaving 9 bases between them. CDR3 length: 11 residues. Here the CDR3 DNA reads TGTGCCAGCAGCGCCTTCCGTGAGCAGTTCTTC. The encoded protein is CASSAFREQFF.

About this clonotype itself: A much larger clone sits a single nucleotide away, making a read error possible. This chain joins TRBV20-1 and TRBJ2-1, with 10 bases that match TRBD2. Germline V CDR1 and CDR2: DFQATT, SNEGSKA (reference sequence). The J segment lost 4 bases and the V segment lost 2 bases, leaving 5 bases of the junction unmatched. The CDR3 has 15 residues. The DNA for the CDR3 is TGCAGTGCTAGAAATCAGCGGGAGGGATACAATGAGCAGTTCTTC. The encoded protein is CSARNQREGYNEQFF.

V gene TRBV10-3 combines with J gene TRBJ1-1; D is uncertain. The V end lost 3 bases, the J end lost 5 bases, and 7 bases lay between the germline ends. From germline, CDR1 is ENHRY and CDR2 SYGVKD. This CDR3 is 12 amino acids long. In DNA form, the CDR3 reads TGTGCCATCAGTGACAGCGGGACTGAAGCTTTCTTT. Encoded protein: CAISDSGTEAFF.

This clonotype was seen a handful of times. The V and J genes are TRBV6-1 and TRBJ2-7; D is unclear. The V gene's germline CDR1 is MNHNS and CDR2 SASEGT. CDR3 length equals 14 residues. The V and J ends lost 0 bases and 0 bases respectively, with 6 bases between them. CDR3 DNA sequence: TGTGCCAGCAGTGAAGCTGAGAGCTCCTACGAGCAGTACTTC. The encoded protein is CASSEAESSYEQYF.

This clonotype was counted only a few times. The chain employs TRBV5-4 and TRBJ2-7, with D tentatively TRBD2 (6 bases). The CDR3 covers 14 residues. V was pared by 4 bases and J by 1 base, with 12 bases between. Per germline, CDR1 SGHNT and CDR2 YYREEE (reference sequence). CDR3 protein: CASSRGWGSYEQYF. As DNA, the CDR3 is TGTGCCAGCAGCCGGGGGTGGGGTTCCTACGAGCAGTACTTC. Full variable domain (outside the CDR3, taken from reference TRBV5-4 and TRBJ2-7): ETGVTQSPTHLIKTRGQQVTLRCSSQSGHNTVSWYQQALGQGPQFIFQYYREEENGRGNFPPRFSGLQFPNYSSELNVNALELDDSALYLCASSRGWGSYEQYFGPGTRLTVT.